This T cell receptor beta chain was observed in a study of HIV-infected patients and healthy controls. cDNA was made from around 0.45 ug RNA using alpha and beta constant primers. Using multiplexing indices, alpha and beta chain libraries were generated apart by chain-specific third strand synthesis. TCRdb re-analysed the 5' RACE reads in MiXCR, keeping a single row per CDR3 protein. The sample has about 24,000 distinct CDR3 sequences; about 8.7% are singletons. This clonotype was seen more than once but under ten times. Germline CDR1 is LGHDT and CDR2 is YNNKEL (reference sequence). This CDR3 is 15 amino acids long. V was cut by 4 bases and J by 4 bases, with 16 bases left in between. All unsorted peripheral T cells were captured because whole blood was used without fractionation.

This clonotype was obtained from an adult in good health. Sequenced input: blood. The chain combines TRBV3-1 with TRBJ1-2; no clear D gene. The CDR3 here is CASSPDVGDLYGYTF. In DNA form, the CDR3 reads TGTGCCAGCAGCCCGGACGTGGGAGACCTCTATGGCTACACCTTC.